This TCR beta chain comes out of a study of long-term antiretroviral therapy in people with HIV. Whole-study findings and limits: HIV repertoires spanned narrower CDR3 length ranges than controls.

All donors provided no fewer than one pre-ART and no fewer than two post-ART PBMC samples. Looked up from germline, CDR1 is SNHLY and CDR2 is FYNNEI. The CDR3 extends over 13 amino acids. The V end was cut by 5 bases, the J end by 7 bases, with 12 bases between. As for this clone: The antigen is unknown.

Samples were assayed with immunoSEQ v3.0 at survey level. Sequencing aimed to cover about 35,000-50,000 T-cell genomes per sample. Libraries were prepared by immunoSEQ multiplex PCR; TCRdb keeps only in-frame clonotypes and omits some of them. Here the sample spans around 27,000 clones, around 79% being singletons. This clonotype was sampled from a woman in her 30s with HIV. The starting material was unsorted PBMCs, obtained 1.1 years before starting antiretroviral therapy. This chain uses TRBV2 with TRBJ1-5, with D perhaps TRBD1 (6 bases). The CDR3 sequence is CASSFTGMQPQHF. The CDR3 DNA sequence: TGTGCCAGCAGTTTCACAGGGATGCAGCCCCAGCATTTT.